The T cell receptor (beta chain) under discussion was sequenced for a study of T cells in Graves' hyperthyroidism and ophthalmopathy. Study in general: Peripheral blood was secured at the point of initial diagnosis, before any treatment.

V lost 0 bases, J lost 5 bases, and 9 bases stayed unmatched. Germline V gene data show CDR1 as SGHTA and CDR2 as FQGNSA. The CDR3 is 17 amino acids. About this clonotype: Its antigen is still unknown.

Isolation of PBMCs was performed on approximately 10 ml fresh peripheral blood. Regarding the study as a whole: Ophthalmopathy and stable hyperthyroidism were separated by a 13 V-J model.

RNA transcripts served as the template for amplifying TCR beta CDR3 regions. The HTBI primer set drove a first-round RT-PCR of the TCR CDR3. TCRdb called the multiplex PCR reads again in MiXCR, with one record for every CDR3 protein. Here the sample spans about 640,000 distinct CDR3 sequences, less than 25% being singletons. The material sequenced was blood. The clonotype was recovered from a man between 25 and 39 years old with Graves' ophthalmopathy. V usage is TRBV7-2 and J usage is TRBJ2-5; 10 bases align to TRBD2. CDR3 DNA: TGTGCCAGCAGCTTAGCCCCACTACTAGCGGGACCGGAGACCCAGTACTTC. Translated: CASSLAPLLAGPETQYF.